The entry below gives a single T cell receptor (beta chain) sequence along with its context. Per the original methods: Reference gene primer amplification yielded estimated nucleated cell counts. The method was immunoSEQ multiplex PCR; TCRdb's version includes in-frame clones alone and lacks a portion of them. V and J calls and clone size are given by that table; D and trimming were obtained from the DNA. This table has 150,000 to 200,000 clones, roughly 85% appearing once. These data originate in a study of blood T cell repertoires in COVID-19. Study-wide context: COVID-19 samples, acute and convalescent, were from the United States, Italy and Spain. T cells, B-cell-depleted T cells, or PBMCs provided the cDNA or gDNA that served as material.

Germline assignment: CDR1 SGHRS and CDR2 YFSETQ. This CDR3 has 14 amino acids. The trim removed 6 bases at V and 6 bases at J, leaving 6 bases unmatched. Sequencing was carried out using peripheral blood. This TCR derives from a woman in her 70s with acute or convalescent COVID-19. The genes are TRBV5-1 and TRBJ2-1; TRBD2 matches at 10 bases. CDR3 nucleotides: TGCGCCAGCACCTTCCTAGCGGGAGTCAATGAGCAGTTCTTC. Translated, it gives CASTFLAGVNEQFF.